The clone carrying this T cell receptor beta chain occurred once. The V segment lost 2 bases and the J segment 2 bases; nucleotides outside the gene matches: 4. CDR1 and CDR2 (germline): SNHLY, FYNNEI. The length of the CDR3 is 16 residues. Original methodology: Nucleated cell number was recorded as an estimate derived from reference gene primer amplification. The method was immunoSEQ multiplex PCR; TCRdb's version includes in-frame clones alone and lacks a portion of them. The V and J calls and clone size were taken over from that table, and D and trimming were inferred from the DNA. Seen here are approximately 150,000 clones, around four fifths observed once, and the top ten hold 4.5% to 5.5%. These data come from a study of blood T cell repertoires in COVID-19. Overall study context: In each case, the material was cDNA or gDNA derived from T cells, B-cell-depleted T cells, or PBMCs.

The sequence derives from a human donor in a cohort sampled during active COVID-19. The sequencing input was peripheral blood. The chain links TRBV2 to TRBJ2-3; 10 bases are shared with TRBD2. This chain's CDR3 is CASSERAGGNTDTQYF. DNA for the CDR3: TGTGCCAGCAGTGAAAGAGCGGGAGGGAACACAGATACGCAGTATTTT.